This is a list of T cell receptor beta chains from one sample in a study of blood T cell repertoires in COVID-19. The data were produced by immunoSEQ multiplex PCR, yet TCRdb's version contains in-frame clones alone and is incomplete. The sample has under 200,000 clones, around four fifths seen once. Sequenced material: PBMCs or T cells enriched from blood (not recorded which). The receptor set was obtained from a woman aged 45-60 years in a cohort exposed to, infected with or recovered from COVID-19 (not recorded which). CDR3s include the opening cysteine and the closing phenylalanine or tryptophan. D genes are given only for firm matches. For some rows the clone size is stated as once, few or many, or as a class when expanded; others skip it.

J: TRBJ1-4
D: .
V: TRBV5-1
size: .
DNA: TGCGCCAGCAGCTTGGGACAGACTAATGAAAAACTGTTTTTT
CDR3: CASSLGQTNEKLFF

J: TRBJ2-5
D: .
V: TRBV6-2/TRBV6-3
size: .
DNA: TGTGCCACCAGTTGGAGCGGGGAGACCCAGTACTTC
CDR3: CATSWSGETQYF

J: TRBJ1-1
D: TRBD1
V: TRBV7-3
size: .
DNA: TGTGCCAGCAGCGCCTCGGACAGGGGGGTGAACACTGAAGCTTTCTTT
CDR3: CASSASDRGVNTEAFF

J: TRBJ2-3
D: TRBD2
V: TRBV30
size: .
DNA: TGTGCCTGGGGTCCGGGACTAAAAACAGATACGCAGTATTTT
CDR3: CAWGPGLKTDTQYF

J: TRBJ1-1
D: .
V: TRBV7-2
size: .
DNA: TGTGCCAGCAGCACCCCCGGGGGGCATACTGAAGCTTTCTTT
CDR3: CASSTPGGHTEAFF

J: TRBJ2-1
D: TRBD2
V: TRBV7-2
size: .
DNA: TGTGCCAGCAGCTTACTAGCGGGGGGGCCGTGGTATGAGCAGTTCTTC
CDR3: CASSLLAGGPWYEQFF

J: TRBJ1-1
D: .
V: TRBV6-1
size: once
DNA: TGTGCCAGCAGTGAAGCGCTGGGGGGATGGGCCACTGAAGCTTTCTTT
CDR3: CASSEALGGWATEAFF

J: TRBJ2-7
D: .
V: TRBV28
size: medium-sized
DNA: TGTGCCAGCAGTTTGAAGTCAGACTCCTACGAGCAGTACTTC
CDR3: CASSLKSDSYEQYF

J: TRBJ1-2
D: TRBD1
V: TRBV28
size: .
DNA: TGTGCCACAAATCCCCTGGACAGGAACTATGGCTACACCTTC
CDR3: CATNPLDRNYGYTF

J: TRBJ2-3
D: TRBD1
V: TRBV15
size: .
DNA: TGTGCCACCAGCAGAGAGGCCGGGACAGGGAGCACAGATACGCAGTATTTT
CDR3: CATSREAGTGSTDTQYF

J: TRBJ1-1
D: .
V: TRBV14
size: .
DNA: TGTGCCAGCAGCCAGGGGGCAGGCACTGAAGCTTTCTTT
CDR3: CASSQGAGTEAFF

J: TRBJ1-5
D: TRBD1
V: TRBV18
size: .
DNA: TGTGCCAGCTCACCACGGACAGGGGGTAATCAGCCCCAGCATTTT
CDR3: CASSPRTGGNQPQHF

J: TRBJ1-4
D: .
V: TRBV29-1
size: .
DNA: TGCAGCGTTGGGGGCCTGTCGGATGAAAAACTGTTTTTT
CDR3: CSVGGLSDEKLFF

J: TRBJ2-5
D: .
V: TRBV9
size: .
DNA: TGTGCCAGCAGCGTAGACAGTAGCGGTGAAGAGACCCAGTACTTC
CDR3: CASSVDSSGEETQYF

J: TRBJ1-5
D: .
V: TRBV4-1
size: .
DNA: TGCGCCAGCAGCCAATGGATTACAGATAATCAGCCCCAGCATTTT
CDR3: CASSQWITDNQPQHF